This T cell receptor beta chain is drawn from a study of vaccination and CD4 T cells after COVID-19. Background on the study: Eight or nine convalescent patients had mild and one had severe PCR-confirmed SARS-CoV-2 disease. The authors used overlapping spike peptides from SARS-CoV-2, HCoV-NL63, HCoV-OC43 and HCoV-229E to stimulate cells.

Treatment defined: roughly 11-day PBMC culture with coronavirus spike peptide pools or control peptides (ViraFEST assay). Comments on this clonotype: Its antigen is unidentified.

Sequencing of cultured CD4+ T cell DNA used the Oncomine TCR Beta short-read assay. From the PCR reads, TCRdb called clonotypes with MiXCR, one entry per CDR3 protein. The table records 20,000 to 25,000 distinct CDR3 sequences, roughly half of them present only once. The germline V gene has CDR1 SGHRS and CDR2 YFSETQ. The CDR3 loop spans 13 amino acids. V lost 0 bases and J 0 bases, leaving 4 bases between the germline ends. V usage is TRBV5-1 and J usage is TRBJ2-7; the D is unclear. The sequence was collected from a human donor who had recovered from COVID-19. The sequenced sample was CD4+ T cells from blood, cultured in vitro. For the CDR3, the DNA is TGCGCCAGCAGCTTGGGGGCCTCCTACGAGCAGTACTTC. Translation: CASSLGASYEQYF.